The present T cell receptor (beta chain) was sequenced within a study of shared clonotypes between healthy human individuals. Study context: Researchers assigned three CD4 naive, three CD4 memory, two CD8 naive and one CD8 memory plate to each donor.

As defined, naive CD8 cells were CD45RO-negative and positively selected for CCR7, with terminally differentiated effector memory CD45RA+ cells excluded. Germline CDR1 reads MNHEY; CDR2 reads SMNVEV (reference sequence). CDR3 length equals 18 residues. After removal of 7 bases from V and 0 bases from J, the junction contained 7 bases not matched to a gene. Concerning this clone itself: Its antigen is unidentified.

The table came from immunoSEQ multiplex PCR; TCRdb's copy has only in-frame clones and leaves some out. The table lists around 1.9 million clones, about 93% of them singletons. Findings and limits, study-wide: At large depth, rarefaction still showed sorted-subset sequencing to be incomplete.

Sequencing was performed on naive CD8+ T cells from PBMCs. The receptor's source is a man aged 18-30 years in good health. Some clones in this sample may be carry-over from other donors' samples. The V call is TRBV27, the J call TRBJ2-3, with 16 positions matching TRBD2. CDR3 in amino acids: CASTPGLAGGRSTDTQYF. The DNA for the CDR3 is TGTGCCAGCACCCCGGGACTAGCGGGGGGGAGAAGCACAGATACGCAGTATTTT.